The TCR beta chain described here comes from a study of blood T cell repertoires in COVID-19. In the study overall: Material from acute and convalescent COVID-19 was sourced from the United States, Italy and Spain. The cDNA or gDNA used as material had been derived from T cells, B-cell-depleted T cells, or PBMCs.

Authors' analysis steps: Reference gene primer amplification gave nucleated cell count estimates. Profiled with immunoSEQ multiplex PCR; TCRdb holds only in-frame clones, not every one. The DNA was the basis for D and trimming; V, J and clone size are from that table. The sample holds approximately 100,000 clones; 69% are singletons and the top ten take about 6%. Germline CDR1 reads SGHTA; CDR2 reads FQGNSA. The length of the CDR3 is 16 residues. The germline V and J ends were trimmed by 5 bases and 8 bases, with 22 bases remaining between them. The source material was peripheral blood. The clonotype was recovered from a man older than 75 with acute or convalescent COVID-19. V is TRBV7-2 and J is TRBJ2-1, with D tentatively TRBD2 (6 bases). CDR3 loop: CASSLSTGDSSDEQFF. The DNA for the CDR3 is TGTGCCAGCAGCCTTAGTACGGGAGATAGTAGTGATGAGCAGTTCTTC.